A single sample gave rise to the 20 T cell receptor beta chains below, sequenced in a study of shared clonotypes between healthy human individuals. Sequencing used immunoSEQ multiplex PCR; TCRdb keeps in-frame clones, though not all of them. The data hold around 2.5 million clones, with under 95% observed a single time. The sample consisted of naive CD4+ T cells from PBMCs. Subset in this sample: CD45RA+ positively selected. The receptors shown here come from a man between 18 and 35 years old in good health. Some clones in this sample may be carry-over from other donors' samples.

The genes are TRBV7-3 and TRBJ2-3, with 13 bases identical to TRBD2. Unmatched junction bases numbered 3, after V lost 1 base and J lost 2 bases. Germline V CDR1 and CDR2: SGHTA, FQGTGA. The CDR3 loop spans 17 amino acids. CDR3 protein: CASSLRGLAGNTDTQYF. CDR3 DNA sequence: TGTGCCAGCAGCTTAAGGGGACTAGCGGGAAACACAGATACGCAGTATTTT.

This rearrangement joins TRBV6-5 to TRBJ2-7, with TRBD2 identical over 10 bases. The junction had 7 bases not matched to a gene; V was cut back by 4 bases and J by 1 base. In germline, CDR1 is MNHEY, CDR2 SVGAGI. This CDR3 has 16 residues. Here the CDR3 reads CASSSTGTSVSYEQYF. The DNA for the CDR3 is TGTGCCAGCAGTTCGACCGGGACTAGCGTTTCCTACGAGCAGTACTTC.

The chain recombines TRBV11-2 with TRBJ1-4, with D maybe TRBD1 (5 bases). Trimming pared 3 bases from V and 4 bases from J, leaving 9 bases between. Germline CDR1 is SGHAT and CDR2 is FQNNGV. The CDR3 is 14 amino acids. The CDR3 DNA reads TGTGCCAGCAGCTTTTCAGGGAATAATGAAAAACTGTTTTTT. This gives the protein CASSFSGNNEKLFF.

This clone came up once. The CDR3 loop reads CASGPRPNEKLFF. The CDR3 bases are TGTGCCAGTGGACCTCGGCCCAATGAAAAACTGTTTTTT. The V call is TRBV10-3, the J call TRBJ1-4; D ambiguous. Germline V gene data show CDR1 as ENHRY and CDR2 as SYGVKD. V dropped 10 bases and J dropped 5 bases, with 14 bases sitting between them. This CDR3 region has 13 residues.

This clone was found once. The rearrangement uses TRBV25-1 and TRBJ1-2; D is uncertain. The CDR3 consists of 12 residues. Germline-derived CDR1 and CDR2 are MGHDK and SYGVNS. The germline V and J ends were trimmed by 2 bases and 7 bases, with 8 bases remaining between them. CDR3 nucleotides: TGTGCCAGCAGTGAAGGGCGGGTTGGCTACACCTTC. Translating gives CASSEGRVGYTF.

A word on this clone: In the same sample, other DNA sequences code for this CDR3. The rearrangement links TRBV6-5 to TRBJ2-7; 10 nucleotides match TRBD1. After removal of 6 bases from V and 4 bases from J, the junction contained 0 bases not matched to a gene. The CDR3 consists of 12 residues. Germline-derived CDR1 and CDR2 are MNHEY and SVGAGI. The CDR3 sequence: CASRGQGYEQYF. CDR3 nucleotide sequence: TGTGCCAGCAGGGGACAGGGGTACGAGCAGTACTTC.

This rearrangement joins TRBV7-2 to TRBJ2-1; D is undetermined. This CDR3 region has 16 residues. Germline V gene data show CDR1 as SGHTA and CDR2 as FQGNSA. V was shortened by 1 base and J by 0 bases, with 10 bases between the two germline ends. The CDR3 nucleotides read TGTGCCAGCAGCTTAGGGTCCTGGTACTCCTACAATGAGCAGTTCTTC. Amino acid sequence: CASSLGSWYSYNEQFF.

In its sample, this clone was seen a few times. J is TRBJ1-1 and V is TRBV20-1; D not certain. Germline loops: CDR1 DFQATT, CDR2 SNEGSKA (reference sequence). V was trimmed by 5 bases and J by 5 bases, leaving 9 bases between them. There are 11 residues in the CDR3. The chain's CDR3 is CSAGKRTEAFF. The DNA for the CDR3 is TGCAGTGCTGGGAAGCGGACTGAAGCTTTCTTT.

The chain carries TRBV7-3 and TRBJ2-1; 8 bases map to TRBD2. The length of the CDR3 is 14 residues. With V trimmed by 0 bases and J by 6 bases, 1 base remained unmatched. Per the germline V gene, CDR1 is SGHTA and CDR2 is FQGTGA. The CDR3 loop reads CASSLTGRANEQFF. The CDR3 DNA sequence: TGTGCCAGCAGCTTAACCGGGAGGGCCAATGAGCAGTTCTTC.

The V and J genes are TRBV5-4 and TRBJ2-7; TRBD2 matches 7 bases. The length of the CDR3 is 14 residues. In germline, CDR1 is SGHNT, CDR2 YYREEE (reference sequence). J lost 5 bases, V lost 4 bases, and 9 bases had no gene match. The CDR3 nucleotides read TGTGCCAGCAGCACGGGGGGAGGGTTCAACGAGCAGTACTTC. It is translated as CASSTGGGFNEQYF.

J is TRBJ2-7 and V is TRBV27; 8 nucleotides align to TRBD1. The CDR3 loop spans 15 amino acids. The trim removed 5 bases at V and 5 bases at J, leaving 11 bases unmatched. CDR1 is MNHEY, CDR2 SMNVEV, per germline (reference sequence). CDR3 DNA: TGTGCCAGCAGTAAAAGACAGGGGCGATTAGACGAGCAGTACTTC. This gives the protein CASSKRQGRLDEQYF.

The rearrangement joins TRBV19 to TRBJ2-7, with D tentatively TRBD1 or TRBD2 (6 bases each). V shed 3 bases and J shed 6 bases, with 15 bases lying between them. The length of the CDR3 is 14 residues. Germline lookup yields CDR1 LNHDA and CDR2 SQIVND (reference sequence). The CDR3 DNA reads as TGTGCCAGTAGTATCCAGGGGCTGGGGGGCGAGCAGTACTTC. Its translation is CASSIQGLGGEQYF. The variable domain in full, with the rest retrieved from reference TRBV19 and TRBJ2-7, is DGGITQSPKYLFRKEGQNVTLSCEQNLNHDAMYWYRQDPGQGLRLIYYSQIVNDFQKGDIAEGYSVSREKKESFPLTVTSAQKNPTAFYLCASSIQGLGGEQYFGPGTRLTVT.

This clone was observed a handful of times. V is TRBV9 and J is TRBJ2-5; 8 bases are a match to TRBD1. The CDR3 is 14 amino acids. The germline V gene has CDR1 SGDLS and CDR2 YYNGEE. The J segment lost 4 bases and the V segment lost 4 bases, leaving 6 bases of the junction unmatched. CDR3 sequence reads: CASSIQGAGETQYF. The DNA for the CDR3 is TGTGCCAGCAGCATCCAGGGGGCCGGAGAGACCCAGTACTTC.

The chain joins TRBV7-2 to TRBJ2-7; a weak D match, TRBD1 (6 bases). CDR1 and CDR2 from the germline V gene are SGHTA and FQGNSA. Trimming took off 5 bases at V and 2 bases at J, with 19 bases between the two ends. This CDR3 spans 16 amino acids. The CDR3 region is CASSLRPGVIPYEQYF. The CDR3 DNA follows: TGTGCCAGCAGCCTCAGACCAGGGGTAATCCCCTACGAGCAGTACTTC.

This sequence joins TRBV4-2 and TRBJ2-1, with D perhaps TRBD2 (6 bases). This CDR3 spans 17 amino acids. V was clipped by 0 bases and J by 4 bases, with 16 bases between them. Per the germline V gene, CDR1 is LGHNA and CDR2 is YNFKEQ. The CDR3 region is CASSQDRASARYNEQFF. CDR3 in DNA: TGTGCCAGCAGCCAAGATAGGGCTAGCGCGAGGTACAATGAGCAGTTCTTC.

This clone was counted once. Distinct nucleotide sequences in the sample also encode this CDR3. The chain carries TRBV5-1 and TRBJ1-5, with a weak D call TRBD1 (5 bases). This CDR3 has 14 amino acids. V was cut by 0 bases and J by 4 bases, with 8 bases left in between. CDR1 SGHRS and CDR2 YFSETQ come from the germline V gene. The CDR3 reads CASSLVGGNQPQHF. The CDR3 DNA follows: TGCGCCAGCAGCTTGGTCGGGGGGAATCAGCCCCAGCATTTT.

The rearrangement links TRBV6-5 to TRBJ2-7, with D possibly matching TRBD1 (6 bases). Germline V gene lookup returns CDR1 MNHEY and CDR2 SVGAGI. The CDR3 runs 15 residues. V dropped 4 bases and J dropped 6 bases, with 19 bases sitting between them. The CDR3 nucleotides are TGTGCCAGCAGTTTCCGCGGCACAGGGTCGGGCGAGCAGTACTTC. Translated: CASSFRGTGSGEQYF.

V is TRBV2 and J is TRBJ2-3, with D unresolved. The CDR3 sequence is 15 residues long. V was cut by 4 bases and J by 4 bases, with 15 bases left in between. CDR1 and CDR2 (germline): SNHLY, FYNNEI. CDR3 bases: TGTGCCAGCAGTGGCCGTACCCTAGTCCCAGATACGCAGTATTTT. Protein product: CASSGRTLVPDTQYF.

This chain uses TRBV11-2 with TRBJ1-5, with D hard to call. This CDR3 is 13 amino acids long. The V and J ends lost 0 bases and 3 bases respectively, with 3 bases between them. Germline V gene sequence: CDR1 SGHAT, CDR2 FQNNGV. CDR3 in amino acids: CASSLETNQPQHF. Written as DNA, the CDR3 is TGTGCCAGCAGCTTAGAGACCAATCAGCCCCAGCATTTT.

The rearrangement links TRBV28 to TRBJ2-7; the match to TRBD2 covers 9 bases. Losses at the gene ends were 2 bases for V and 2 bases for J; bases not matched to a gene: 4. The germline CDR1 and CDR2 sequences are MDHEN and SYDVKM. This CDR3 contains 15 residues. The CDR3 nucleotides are TGTGCCAGCAGTTTAAAGCTAGCGGGAACCTACGAGCAGTACTTC. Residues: CASSLKLAGTYEQYF.